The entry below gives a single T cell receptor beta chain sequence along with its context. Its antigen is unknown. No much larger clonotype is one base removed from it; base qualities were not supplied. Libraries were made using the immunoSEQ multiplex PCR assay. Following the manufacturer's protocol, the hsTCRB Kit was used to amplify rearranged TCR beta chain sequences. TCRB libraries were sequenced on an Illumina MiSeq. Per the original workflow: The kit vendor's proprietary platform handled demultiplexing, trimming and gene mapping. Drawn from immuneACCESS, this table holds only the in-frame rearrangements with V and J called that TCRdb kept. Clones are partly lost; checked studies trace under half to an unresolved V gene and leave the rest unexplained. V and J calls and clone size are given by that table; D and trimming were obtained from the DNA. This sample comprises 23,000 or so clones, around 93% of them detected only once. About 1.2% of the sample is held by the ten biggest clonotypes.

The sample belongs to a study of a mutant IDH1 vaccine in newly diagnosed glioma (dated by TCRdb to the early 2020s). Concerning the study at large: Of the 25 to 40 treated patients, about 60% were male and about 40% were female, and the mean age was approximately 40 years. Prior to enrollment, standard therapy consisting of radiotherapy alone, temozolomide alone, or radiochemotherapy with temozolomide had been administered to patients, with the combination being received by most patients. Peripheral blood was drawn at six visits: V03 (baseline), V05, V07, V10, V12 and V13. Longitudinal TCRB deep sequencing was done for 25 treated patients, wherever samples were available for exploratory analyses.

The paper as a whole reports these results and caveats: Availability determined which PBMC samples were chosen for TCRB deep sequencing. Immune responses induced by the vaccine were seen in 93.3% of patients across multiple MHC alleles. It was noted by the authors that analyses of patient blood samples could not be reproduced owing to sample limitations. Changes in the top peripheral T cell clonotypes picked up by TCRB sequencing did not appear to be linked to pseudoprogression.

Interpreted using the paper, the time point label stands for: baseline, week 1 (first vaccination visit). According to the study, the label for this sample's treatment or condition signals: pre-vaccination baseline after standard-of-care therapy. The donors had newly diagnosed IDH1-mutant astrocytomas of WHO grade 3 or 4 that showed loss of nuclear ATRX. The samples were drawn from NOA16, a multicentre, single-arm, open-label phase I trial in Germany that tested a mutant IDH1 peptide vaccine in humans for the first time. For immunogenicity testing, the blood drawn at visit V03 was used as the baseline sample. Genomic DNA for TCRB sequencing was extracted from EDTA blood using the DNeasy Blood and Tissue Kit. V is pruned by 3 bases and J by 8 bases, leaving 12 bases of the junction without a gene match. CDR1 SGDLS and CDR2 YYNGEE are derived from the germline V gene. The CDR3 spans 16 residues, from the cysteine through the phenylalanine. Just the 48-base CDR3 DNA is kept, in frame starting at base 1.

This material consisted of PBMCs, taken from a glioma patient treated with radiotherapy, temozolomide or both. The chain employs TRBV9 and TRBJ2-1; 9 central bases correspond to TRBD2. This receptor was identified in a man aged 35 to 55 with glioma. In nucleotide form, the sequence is TGTGCCAGCAGCGCAACTCTAGCGGGAAGTGGTGATGAGCAGTTCTTC. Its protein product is CASSATLAGSGDEQFF.